This record covers a single T cell receptor beta chain. This clonotype was detected ten times or more. Its target antigen remains unknown. No much larger clonotype is one base removed from it; base qualities were not supplied. The source of the sample is a study of HIV-infected patients and healthy controls (TCRdb year 2014). For the wider study: CD4 counts were modestly but significantly increased in about 85% of the 16 patients after three months of therapy, but they remained below normal ranges. The CD4:CD8 ratio rose slightly, whereas CD8 counts showed no consistent shift during early therapy. An undetectable viral load was attained by 11 of 16 patients by the second bleed and by all patients after a further year of therapy. Patients exhibited no overall T-cell lymphocytopenia, and total CDR3 counts per chain were not significantly different from those of controls. The study asked whether deep sequencing of the TCR repertoire from small blood samples of HIV patients could detect immune perturbation and reconstitution.

General findings and caveats noted by the study authors: Compared with untreated HIV+ repertoires, healthy control repertoires had roughly threefold more distinct CDR3s and higher Shannon diversity. The apparent post-therapy recovery of the Gini index in HIV-infected patients was not reproduced in size-matched repertoire data. During therapy, a significant decrease in frequency was seen for HIV-associated CDR3s, whereas no significant change was found for CMV-associated CDR3s, although most of them became more frequent. MAIT cell alpha-chain CDR3s were present at high frequency in healthy controls but severely depleted in HIV+ repertoires. Pairing of alpha and beta chains was not determined in the samples. Donor HLA types were not determined in the study. Sequencing depth was restricted by the use of whole blood, which also prevented the dynamics of distinct T-cell subpopulations from being separated. Significantly different mean usage between HIV-infected patients and controls was observed for eight alpha and eight beta V genes. The observed differences in diversity could not be explained by the slight differences in age and sex profiles between the study cohorts. Processing included only sixteen HIV-infected individuals, and this was regarded by the authors as a major limit on how widely the findings apply. Oligoclonality may be reflected in the significantly higher mean Gini indices of HIV-infected repertoires compared with controls. Healthy controls shared more CDR3s between individuals than HIV+ patients, by Jaccard index and by count of highly shared sequences. Unequal numbers of distinct sequences between patients and controls complicated comparisons, and size-matching overweighted rare events from HIV-infected data.

Taken from the germline V gene (reference sequence), the CDR1 and CDR2 loops are SGHNT and YYREEE. CDR3 length: 16 amino acids, cysteine to phenylalanine. Only CDR3 DNA remains: 48 bases, in frame from the first base. The germline V and J ends show losses of 7 bases and 5 bases respectively, and no gene match explains 16 bases of the junction. Whole blood was used without fractionating the cells, so the repertoire represented all peripheral T cells without sorting. A 2.5 ml sample of peripheral blood was drawn into Tempus tubes for RNA extraction. HIV-infected adults who had not yet received antiretroviral therapy and were about to begin treatment were enrolled, with the first sixteen eligible patients processed. Patients were deemed ineligible for enrollment if they had febrile or AIDS-related illness, tumors, hepatitis B or C coinfection, immunomodulatory therapy, recent vaccination or treatment interruptions. The TURBO-DNase kit was used to remove leftover genomic DNA, and GLOBINclear was used to deplete globin mRNA. The study collected pretreatment blood from HIV-infected patients just before antiretroviral therapy was started.

SuperScript III was used to reverse transcribe 500 ng RNA with primers targeting the alpha and beta constant regions. Alpha and beta chain libraries were generated separately via chain-specific third strand synthesis with multiplexing indices. To avoid primer bias, the protocol used one single primer pair to amplify every rearrangement within a chain, and the protocol also attached molecular barcodes to each cDNA molecule. Purified cDNA was ligated with T4 RNA Ligase 1 onto a 5' RACE adapter bearing a random hexamer and the SP2 sequencing primer site. With slow temperature ramps used to favor optimal annealing, second strand synthesis was primed from the SP2 site with Phusion polymerase. Each molecule's 12-nucleotide barcode consisted of two random hexamer sequences, both added before amplification and joined together. A brief initial PCR introduced P5 and P7 adapter elements together with a second index, and a roughly 25-cycle amplification PCR using P5s and P7 primers was subsequently performed. In total the libraries went through 25 to 35 PCR cycles, after which the libraries were quantified on a Qubit, sized on a Bioanalyzer, and diluted to approximately 4 nM. Sequencing of the normalized libraries was performed on an Illumina MiSeq with 2 x 250 paired-end kits. Reverse transcription reactions were cleaned up on MinElute columns and eluted into 9.5 to 10 ul Tris-Cl. Adapter ligations ran for roughly 25 hours at 16 degrees C and were afterwards cleaned with AMPure XP beads at a 1:1 ratio. For the original study's pipeline: Demultiplexed FASTQ files were processed with a modified Decombinator by which V, J, insert and barcode information was output. Sequences that shared a barcode but differed from the dominant sequence were discarded as errors, and original cDNA molecules were estimated by counting barcodes clustered at Levenshtein distance 3. For downstream analyses, the R packages ineq, vegan, igraph and RCytoscape were used, along with IMGT nomenclature and CDR3 definitions. V gene usage was computed over distinct sequences, each TCR counted once to avoid skew from clonal expansion. Whenever two unique CDR3 amino acid sequences within a donor differed by a single Levenshtein edit, similarity networks linked them. The authors compiled published HIV-specific CDR3s (more than 90 alpha, more than 650 beta) and CMV-specific CDR3s (more than 12 alpha, roughly 250 beta) and searched for them in the repertoires. Random subsampling to size-matched repertoires showed patients' decreased diversity was not caused by their lower sequence numbers. TCRdb applied fastp at Q25 and MiXCR to the public reads, then kept only in-frame beta chains. Rows matching on CDR3 protein sequence are summarized as one entry with the most common DNA and genes. TCRdb assigned the V and J calls; the authors' analysis was not used. The sample table contains roughly 7,300 distinct CDR3 sequences; only one count was recorded for 7% to 9% of them. The top ten clones comprise roughly 8.8% of the sample.

The TCR was taken from an adult with HIV infection. The specimen was blood, collected before antiretroviral therapy. Rearrangement joined TRBV5-4 to TRBJ2-5, with 8 bases in between that match TRBD2. In nucleotides, the sequence is TGTGCCAGCGCTACGATCGGGGGGGCCTCGTATGAGACCCAGTACTTC. Translation gives CASATIGGASYETQYF.